One T cell receptor (beta chain) is described in this entry. Germline V gene lookup returns CDR1 LNHNV and CDR2 YYDKDF (reference sequence). The CDR3 totals 18 residues. J gave up 2 bases and V 0 bases, and 11 bases lay outside the gene matches. Per the study methods: Estimation of nucleated cell counts was performed using reference gene primer amplification. Only in-frame clones appear in the TCRdb table, and some are missing; sequencing was by immunoSEQ multiplex PCR. Clone size and V and J calls were adopted from that table, with D and trimming inferred from the DNA. Seen here are 19,000 or so clones, roughly 85% observed once, and the top ten hold roughly 67%. This sample was included in a study of blood T cell repertoires in COVID-19. Study at large: The origin of the acute and convalescent COVID-19 samples was the United States, Italy and Spain. Nucleic acid was either cDNA or gDNA, and it came from T cells, B-cell-depleted T cells, or PBMCs.

What was sequenced was peripheral blood. The chain recombines TRBV15 with TRBJ2-7; 9 bases align to TRBD2. This clonotype originated in a man older than 75 with acute or convalescent COVID-19. CDR3 nucleotides: TGTGCCACCAGCAGAGAAATTCGGGCTAGCGGGGTTCCCTACGAGCAGTACTTC. Encoded protein: CATSREIRASGVPYEQYF.